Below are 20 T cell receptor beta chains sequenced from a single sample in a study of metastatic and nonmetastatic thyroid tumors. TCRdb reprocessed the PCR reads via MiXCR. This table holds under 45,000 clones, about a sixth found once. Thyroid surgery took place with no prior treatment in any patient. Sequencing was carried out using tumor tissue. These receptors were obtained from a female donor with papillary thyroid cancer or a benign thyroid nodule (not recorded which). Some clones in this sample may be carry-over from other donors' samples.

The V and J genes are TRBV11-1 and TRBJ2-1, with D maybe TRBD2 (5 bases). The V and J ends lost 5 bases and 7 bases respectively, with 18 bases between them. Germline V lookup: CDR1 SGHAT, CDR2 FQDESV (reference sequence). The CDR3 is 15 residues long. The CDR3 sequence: CASSPQDITGNEQFF. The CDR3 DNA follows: TGTGCCAGCAGCCCCCAGGATATCACGGGAAATGAGCAGTTCTTC. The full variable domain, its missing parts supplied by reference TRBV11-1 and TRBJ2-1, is EAEVAQSPRYKITEKSQAVAFWCDPISGHATLYWYRQILGQGPELLVQFQDESVVDDSQLPKDRFSAERLKGVDSTLKIQPAELGDSAMYLCASSPQDITGNEQFFGPGTRLTVL.

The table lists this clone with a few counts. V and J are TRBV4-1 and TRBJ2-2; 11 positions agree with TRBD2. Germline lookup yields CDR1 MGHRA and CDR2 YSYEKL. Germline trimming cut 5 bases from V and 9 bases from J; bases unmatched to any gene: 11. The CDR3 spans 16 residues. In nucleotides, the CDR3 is TGCGCCAGCAGCGGGATACTAGCGGGAGATTCGAGGGAGCTGTTTTTT. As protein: CASSGILAGDSRELFF.

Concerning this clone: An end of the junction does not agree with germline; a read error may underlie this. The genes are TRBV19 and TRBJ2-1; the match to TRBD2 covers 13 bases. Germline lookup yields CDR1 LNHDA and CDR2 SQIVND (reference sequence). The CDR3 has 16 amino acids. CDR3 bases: TGTGCCAGTAGTAAAGGACTAGCGGGAGTGTACAATGATCAGTTCTTC. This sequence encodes CASSKGLAGVYNDQFF.

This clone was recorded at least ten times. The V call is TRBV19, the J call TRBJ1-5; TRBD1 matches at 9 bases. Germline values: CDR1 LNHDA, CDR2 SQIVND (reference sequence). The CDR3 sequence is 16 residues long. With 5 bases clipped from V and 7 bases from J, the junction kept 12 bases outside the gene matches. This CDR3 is CASSRSDRGMEQPQHF. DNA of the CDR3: TGTGCCAGTAGTCGTTCGGACAGGGGCATGGAGCAGCCCCAGCATTTT.

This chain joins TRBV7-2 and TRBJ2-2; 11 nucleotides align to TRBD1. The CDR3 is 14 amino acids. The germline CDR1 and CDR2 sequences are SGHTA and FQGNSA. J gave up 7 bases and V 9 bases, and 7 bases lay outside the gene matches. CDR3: CASRTGGVSGELFF. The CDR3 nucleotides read TGTGCCAGTCGGACAGGGGGCGTAAGCGGGGAGCTGTTTTTT. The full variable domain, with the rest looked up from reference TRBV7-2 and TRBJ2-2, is GAGVSQSPSNKVTEKGKDVELRCDPISGHTALYWYRQSLGQGLEFLIYFQGNSAPDKSGLPSDRFSAERTGGSVSTLTIQRTQQEDSAVYLCASRTGGVSGELFFGEGSRLTVL.

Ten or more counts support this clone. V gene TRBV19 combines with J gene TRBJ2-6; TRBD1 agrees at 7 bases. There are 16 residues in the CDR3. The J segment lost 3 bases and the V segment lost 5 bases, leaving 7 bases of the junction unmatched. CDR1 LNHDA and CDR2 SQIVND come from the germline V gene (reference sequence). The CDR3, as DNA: TGTGCCAGTAGTCTCTCGACAGGGATTGGGGCCAACGTCCTGACTTTC. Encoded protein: CASSLSTGIGANVLTF.

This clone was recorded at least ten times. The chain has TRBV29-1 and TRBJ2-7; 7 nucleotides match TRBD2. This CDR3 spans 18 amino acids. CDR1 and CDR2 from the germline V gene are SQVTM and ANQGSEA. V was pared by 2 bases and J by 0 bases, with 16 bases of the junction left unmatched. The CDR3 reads CSVELGSQGRESSYEQYF. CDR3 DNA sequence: TGCAGCGTTGAACTGGGGTCCCAAGGGCGGGAGAGCTCCTACGAGCAGTACTTC.

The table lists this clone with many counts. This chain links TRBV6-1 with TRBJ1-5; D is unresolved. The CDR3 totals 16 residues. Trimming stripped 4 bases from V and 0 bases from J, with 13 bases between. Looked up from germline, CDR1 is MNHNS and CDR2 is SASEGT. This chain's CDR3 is CASSGFVGYSNQPQHF. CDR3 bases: TGTGCCAGCAGTGGCTTTGTGGGATATAGCAATCAGCCCCAGCATTTT.

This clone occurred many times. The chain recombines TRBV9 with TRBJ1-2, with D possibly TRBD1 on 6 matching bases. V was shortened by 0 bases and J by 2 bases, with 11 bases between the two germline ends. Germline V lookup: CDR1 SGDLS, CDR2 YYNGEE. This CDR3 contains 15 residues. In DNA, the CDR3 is TGTGCCAGCAGCGTAGATGGGGGGGCGAACTATGGCTACACCTTC. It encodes CASSVDGGANYGYTF.

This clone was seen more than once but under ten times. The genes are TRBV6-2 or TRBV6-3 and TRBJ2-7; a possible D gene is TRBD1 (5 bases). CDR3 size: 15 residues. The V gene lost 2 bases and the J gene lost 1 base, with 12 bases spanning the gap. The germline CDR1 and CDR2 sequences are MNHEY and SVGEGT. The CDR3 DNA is TGTGCCAGCAGTTACGACGCGGCAGGGTCCTACGAGCAGTACTTC. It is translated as CASSYDAAGSYEQYF.

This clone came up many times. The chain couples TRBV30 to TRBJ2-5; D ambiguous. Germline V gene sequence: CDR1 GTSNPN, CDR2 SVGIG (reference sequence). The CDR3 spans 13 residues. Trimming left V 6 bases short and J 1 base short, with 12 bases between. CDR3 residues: CACTRGSQETQYF. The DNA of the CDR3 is TGTGCCTGCACAAGAGGATCCCAAGAGACCCAGTACTTC.

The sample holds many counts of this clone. The DNA of the CDR3 is TGTGCCAGCAGCTTCAGGACAGGGAACACCATATATTTT. This sequence encodes CASSFRTGNTIYF. The chain couples TRBV11-3 to TRBJ1-3, with 8 bases that match TRBD1. The germline V gene has CDR1 SGHNT and CDR2 YENEEA. V shed 3 bases and J 7 bases; nucleotides not matched to a gene: 2. CDR3 length equals 13 residues.

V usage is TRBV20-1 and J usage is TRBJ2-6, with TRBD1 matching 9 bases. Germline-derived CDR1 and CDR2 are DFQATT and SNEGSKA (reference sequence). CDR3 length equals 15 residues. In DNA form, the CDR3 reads TGCAAGGCGACAGGGGGTCTACCCTGGGCCAACGTCCTGACTTTC. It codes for CKATGGLPWANVLTF.

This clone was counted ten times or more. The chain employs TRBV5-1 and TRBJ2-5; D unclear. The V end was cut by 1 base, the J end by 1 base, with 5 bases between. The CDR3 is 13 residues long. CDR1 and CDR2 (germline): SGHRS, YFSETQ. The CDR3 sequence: CASSLQTQETQYF. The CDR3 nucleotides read TGCGCCAGCAGCTTGCAGACCCAAGAGACCCAGTACTTC.

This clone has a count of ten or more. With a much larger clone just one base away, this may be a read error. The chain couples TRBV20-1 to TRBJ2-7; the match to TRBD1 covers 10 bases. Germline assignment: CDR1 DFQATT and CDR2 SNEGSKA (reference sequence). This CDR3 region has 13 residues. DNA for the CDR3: TGCGGTGCTTCGGACAGGGGGACATACGAGCAGTACTTC. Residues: CGASDRGTYEQYF.

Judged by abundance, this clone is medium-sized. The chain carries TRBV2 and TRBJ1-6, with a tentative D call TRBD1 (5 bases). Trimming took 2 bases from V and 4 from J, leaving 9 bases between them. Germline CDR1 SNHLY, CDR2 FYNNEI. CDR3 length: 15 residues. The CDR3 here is CASSEQPGYNSPLHF. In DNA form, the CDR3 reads TGTGCCAGCAGTGAACAACCAGGGTATAATTCACCCCTCCACTTT.

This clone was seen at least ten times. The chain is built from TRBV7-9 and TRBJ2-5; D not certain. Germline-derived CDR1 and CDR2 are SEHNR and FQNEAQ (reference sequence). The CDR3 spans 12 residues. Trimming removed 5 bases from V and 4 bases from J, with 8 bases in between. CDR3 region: CASSNWGETQYF. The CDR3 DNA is TGTGCCAGCAGCAACTGGGGAGAGACCCAGTACTTC.

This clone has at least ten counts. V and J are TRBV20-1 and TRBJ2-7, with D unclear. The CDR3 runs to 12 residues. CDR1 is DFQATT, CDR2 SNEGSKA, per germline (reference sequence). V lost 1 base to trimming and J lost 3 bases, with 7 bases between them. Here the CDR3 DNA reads TGCAGTGCTAGAGTTACTAACTACGAGCAGTACTTC. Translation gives CSARVTNYEQYF.

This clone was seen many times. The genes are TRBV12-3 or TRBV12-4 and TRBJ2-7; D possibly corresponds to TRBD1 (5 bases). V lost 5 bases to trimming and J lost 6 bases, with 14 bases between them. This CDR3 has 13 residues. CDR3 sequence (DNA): TGTGCCAGCAGTCGAGACCAGGGTTCCGAGCAGTACTTC. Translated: CASSRDQGSEQYF.

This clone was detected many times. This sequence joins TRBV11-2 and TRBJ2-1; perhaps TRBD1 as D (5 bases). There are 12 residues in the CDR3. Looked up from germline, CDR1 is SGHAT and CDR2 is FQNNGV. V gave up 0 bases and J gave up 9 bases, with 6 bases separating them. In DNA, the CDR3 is TGTGCCAGCAGCTTAGATAGGGGTGAGCAGTTCTTC. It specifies CASSLDRGEQFF.